These 8 T cell receptor beta chains originate from one sample sequenced in a study of circulating and synovial CD4+ cells in juvenile arthritis. Measured with immunoSEQ multiplex PCR; TCRdb has only the in-frame clones, and not every one. The table includes fewer than 35,000 clones, 95% to 96% detected once. Sequencing was carried out using CD4+ T cells from blood. These receptor sequences come from a human donor with juvenile idiopathic arthritis.

The chain carries TRBV19 and TRBJ1-2; TRBD1 might be the D (5 bases). CDR3 length equals 14 residues. From germline, CDR1 is LNHDA and CDR2 SQIVND (reference sequence). The germline V and J ends were trimmed by 4 bases and 5 bases, with 14 bases remaining between them. The CDR3 DNA is TGTGCCAGTAGTACCACGACAGTTACTTATGGCTACACCTTC. Translated, it gives CASSTTTVTYGYTF.

This chain connects TRBV5-1 to TRBJ2-7; D is possibly TRBD1 (6 bases). Germline assignment: CDR1 SGHRS and CDR2 YFSETQ. This CDR3 has 14 residues. V lost 4 bases to trimming and J lost 11 bases, with 22 bases between them. In DNA form, the CDR3 reads TGCGCCAGCAGCAGTGGACAGACCCCCCATAATGAGTACTTC. Amino acid sequence: CASSSGQTPHNEYF.

V usage is TRBV27 and J usage is TRBJ1-4; the D gene is possibly TRBD1 (5 bases). The germline gives CDR1 MNHEY, CDR2 SMNVEV (reference sequence). V gave up 6 bases and J gave up 4 bases, with 24 bases separating them. This CDR3 region has 18 residues. The CDR3: CASSRTLDSTDHNEKLFF. CDR3 coding DNA: TGTGCCAGCAGCCGAACCCTAGACAGTACCGACCATAATGAAAAACTGTTTTTT.

V usage is TRBV4-1 and J usage is TRBJ2-6; no clear D gene. The germline V and J ends were trimmed by 7 bases and 0 bases, with 19 bases remaining between them. This CDR3 region has 18 residues. The germline V gene encodes CDR1 MGHRA and CDR2 YSYEKL. DNA for the CDR3: TGCGCCAGCACCGAACACCGAGGCCGGAGCTCTGGGGCCAACGTCCTGACTTTC. Residues: CASTEHRGRSSGANVLTF.

The rearrangement links TRBV29-1 to TRBJ2-7, with 9 bases that match TRBD2. V lost 6 bases to trimming and J lost 4 bases; unmatched junction nucleotides: 7. Germline V gives CDR1 SQVTM, CDR2 ANQGSEA. This CDR3 is 13 amino acids long. The CDR3 sequence is CSVASGTAYEQYF. The CDR3 bases are TGCAGCGTGGCTAGCGGGACGGCGTACGAGCAGTACTTC.

The chain carries TRBV6-1 and TRBJ1-3; 8 bases match TRBD1. The CDR3 is 13 amino acids. V shed 6 bases, J shed 3 bases, and the junction held 1 base outside the gene matches. Germline CDR1 and CDR2: MNHNS and SASEGT. Here the CDR3 DNA reads TGTGCCAGCAGGACAGGGGTTGGAAACACCATATATTTT. It encodes CASRTGVGNTIYF.

The chain is built from TRBV7-2 and TRBJ2-3; D gene ambiguous. CDR1 and CDR2 from the germline V gene are SGHTA and FQGNSA. V was shortened by 4 bases and J by 0 bases, with 17 bases between the two germline ends. The CDR3 has 17 residues. The CDR3 reads CASSYKSSTGSTDTQYF. In DNA, the CDR3 is TGTGCCAGCAGCTATAAAAGCTCGACTGGTAGCACAGATACGCAGTATTTT.

The V and J genes are TRBV2 and TRBJ2-7, with D perhaps matching TRBD1 (5 bases). This CDR3 spans 13 amino acids. Trimming pared 5 bases from V and 0 bases from J, leaving 8 bases between. CDR1 is SNHLY and CDR2 is FYNNEI in the germline V gene. CDR3 DNA: TGTGCCAGCAGTTTGCAGGGCTCCTACGAGCAGTACTTC. Amino acids: CASSLQGSYEQYF.